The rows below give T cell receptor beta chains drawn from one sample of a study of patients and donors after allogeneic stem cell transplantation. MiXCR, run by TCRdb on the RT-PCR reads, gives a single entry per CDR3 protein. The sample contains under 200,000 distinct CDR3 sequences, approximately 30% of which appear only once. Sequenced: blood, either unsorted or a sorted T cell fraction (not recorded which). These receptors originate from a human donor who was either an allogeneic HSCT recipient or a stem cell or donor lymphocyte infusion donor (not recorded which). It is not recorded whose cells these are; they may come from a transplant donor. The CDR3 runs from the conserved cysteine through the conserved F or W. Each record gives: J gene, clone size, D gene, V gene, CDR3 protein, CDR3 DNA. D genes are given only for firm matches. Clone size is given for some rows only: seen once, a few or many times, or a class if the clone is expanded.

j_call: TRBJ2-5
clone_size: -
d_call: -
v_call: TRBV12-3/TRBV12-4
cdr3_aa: CASRIEETQYF
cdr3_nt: TGTGCCAGCAGGATAGAAGAGACCCAGTACTTC

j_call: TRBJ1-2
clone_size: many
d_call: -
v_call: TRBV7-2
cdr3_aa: CASSLGRRDGYTF
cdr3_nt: TGTGCCAGCAGCTTGGGCAGGCGAGATGGCTACACCTTC

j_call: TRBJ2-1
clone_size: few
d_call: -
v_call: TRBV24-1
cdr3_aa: CATMSAKNSVYNEQFF
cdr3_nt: TGTGCCACCATGTCCGCCAAGAATAGCGTCTACAATGAGCAGTTCTTC

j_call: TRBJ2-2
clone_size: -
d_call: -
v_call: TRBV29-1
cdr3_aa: CSARAQPNTGELFF
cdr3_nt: TGCAGCGCCCGGGCCCAACCAAACACCGGGGAGCTGTTTTTT

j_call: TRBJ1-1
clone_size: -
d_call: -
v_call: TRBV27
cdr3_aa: CASSFGRGAPWNTEAFF
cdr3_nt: TGTGCCAGCAGTTTCGGGAGGGGGGCACCATGGAACACTGAAGCTTTCTTT

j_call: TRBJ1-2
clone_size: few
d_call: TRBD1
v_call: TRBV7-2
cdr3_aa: CASSYPVGQGAFNYGYTF
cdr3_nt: TGTGCCAGCAGTTATCCCGTTGGACAGGGGGCTTTTAACTATGGCTACACCTTC

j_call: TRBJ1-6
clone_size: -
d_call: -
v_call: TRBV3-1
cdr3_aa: CASSQARQTSYNSPLHF
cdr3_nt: TGTGCCAGCAGCCAAGCTCGTCAGACCTCCTATAATTCACCCCTCCACTTT

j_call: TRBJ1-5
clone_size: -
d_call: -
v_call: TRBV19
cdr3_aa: CASHDSNQPQHF
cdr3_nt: TGTGCCAGTCACGATAGCAATCAGCCCCAGCATTTT

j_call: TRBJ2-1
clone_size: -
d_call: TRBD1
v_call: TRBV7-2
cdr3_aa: CASSLDGTGPNEQFF
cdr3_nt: TGTGCCAGCAGCTTAGATGGGACAGGGCCCAATGAGCAGTTCTTC

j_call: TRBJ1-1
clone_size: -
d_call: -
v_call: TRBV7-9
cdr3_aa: CASSLLYGGSNTEAFF
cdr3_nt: TGTGCCAGCAGCTTGCTCTATGGGGGTAGTAACACTGAAGCTTTCTTT